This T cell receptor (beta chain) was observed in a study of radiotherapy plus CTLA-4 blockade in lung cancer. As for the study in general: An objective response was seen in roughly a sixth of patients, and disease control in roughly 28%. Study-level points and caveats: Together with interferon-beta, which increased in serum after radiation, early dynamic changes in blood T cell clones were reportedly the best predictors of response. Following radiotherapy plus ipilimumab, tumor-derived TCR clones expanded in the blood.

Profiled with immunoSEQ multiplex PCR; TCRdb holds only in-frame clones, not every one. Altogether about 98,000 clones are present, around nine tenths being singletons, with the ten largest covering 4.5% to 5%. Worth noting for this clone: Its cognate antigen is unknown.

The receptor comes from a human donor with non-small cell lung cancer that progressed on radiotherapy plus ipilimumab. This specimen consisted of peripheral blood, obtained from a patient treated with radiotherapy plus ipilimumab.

In DNA, the CDR3 is TGTGCCAGCAGCCCTCGGGGGCAGGGAGGTTACAATGAGCAGTTCTTC. Translated, it gives CASSPRGQGGYNEQFF. The rearrangement uses TRBV9 and TRBJ2-1, with D possibly being TRBD1 or TRBD2 (6 bases each). The V end lost 4 bases, the J end lost 4 bases, and 18 bases lay between the germline ends. CDR1 and CDR2 (germline): SGDLS, YYNGEE. The CDR3 spans 16 residues. Filled out from reference TRBV9 and TRBJ2-1, the complete variable domain reads DSGVTQTPKHLITATGQRVTLRCSPRSGDLSVYWYQQSLDQGLQFLIQYYNGEERAKGNILERFSAQQFPDLHSELNLSSLELGDSALYFCASSPRGQGGYNEQFFGPGTRLTVL.